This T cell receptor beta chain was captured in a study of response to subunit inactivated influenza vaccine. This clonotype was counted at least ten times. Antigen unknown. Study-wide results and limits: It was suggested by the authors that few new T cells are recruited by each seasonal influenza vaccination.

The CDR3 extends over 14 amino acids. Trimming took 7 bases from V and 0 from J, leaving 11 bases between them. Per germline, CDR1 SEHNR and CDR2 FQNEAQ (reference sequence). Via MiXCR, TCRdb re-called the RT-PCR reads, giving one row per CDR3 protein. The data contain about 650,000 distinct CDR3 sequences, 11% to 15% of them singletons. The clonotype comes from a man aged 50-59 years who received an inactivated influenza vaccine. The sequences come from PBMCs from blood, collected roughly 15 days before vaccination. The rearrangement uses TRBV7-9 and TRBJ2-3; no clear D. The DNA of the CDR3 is TGTGCCAGCAACCTCAGCCCTAGCACAGATACGCAGTATTTT. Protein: CASNLSPSTDTQYF. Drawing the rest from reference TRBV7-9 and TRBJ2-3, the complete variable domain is DTGVSQNPRHKITKRGQNVTFRCDPISEHNRLYWYRQTLGQGPEFLTYFQNEAQLEKSRLLSDRFSAERPKGSFSTLEIQRTEQGDSAMYLCASNLSPSTDTQYFGPGTRLTVL.